This T cell receptor beta chain was observed in a study of shared clonotypes between healthy human individuals (dated by TCRdb to the early 2020s). Study-level background: The cohort included three men and a couple of women between 18 and 49 years of age. The study deeply sequenced blood TCR repertoires of five healthy adults to estimate repertoire size and the extent of clonotype sharing between individuals. Different laboratories and diverse techniques were used to prepare libraries and sequence TCR repertoires, to increase sequencing depth and limit assay-specific biases. For each donor, three plates each were used for CD4 naive and CD4 memory, two plates were used for CD8 naive, and one plate was used for CD8 memory. Per donor, leukapheresis produced somewhere between about 0.85 and 10 billion PBMCs. Paper-wide results and their limitations: Sampling was restricted to blood, and TCR repertoires in tissue are likely to differ from TCR repertoires in blood. Larger estimated clonotype richness was generally found for naive subsets than for memory subsets. Around 5.4% of naive CD4, 3.5% of naive CD8, approximately 2% of memory CD4, and over 0.35% of memory CD8 clonotypes were shared across several donors. Because the study included a small number of donors, the genetic and exposure-history diversity represented was limited. Pairwise subsampling indicated that sequencing depth was expected to affect the degree of clonotype sharing among donors. Higher generation probabilities were observed for clonotypes shared by all four sorted-subset donors than for non-shared clonotypes. Rarefaction of sorted-subset datasets indicated incomplete sequencing despite the large sequencing depth.

This clone was seen just once. No cognate antigen has been identified for it. No base qualities exist here, and no much larger clone lies one base off it. The germline V gene supplies CDR1 MDHEN and CDR2 SYDVKM. The V end gives up 4 bases and the J end 3 bases, leaving 5 bases in the junction not matched to a gene. The cysteine opens and the phenylalanine closes a CDR3 of 14 amino acids. The DNA shown is the 42-base CDR3, in frame from base 1. Using the deep immunoSEQ assay, multiplex PCR amplified TCR CDR3 regions from genomic DNA. Genomic DNA extracted from each cell subset was distributed evenly over all wells of several immunoSEQ 96-well plates, and each plate served as one replicate. For sorted subsets, approximately 200 ng of genomic DNA, equivalent to some 30,000 T cell genomes, went into each replicate PCR. Purified libraries were quantified with a Qubit 3.0 fluorometer, sized on a Bioanalyzer 2100, and re-quantified with the KAPA Library Quantification kit. Each immunoSEQ 96-well plate was sequenced on its own single-read 150-cycle Illumina NextSeq 550 flow cell. As for how the authors treated the data: The immunoSEQ output contained only junctional sequences without quality scores, so filtering could not match that applied to full-length reads. To assign V/J genes and CDR3, sequences were annotated against IMGT germline references using PyIR, a Python wrapper for IgBLAST v1.9. Reads were filtered out if the reads had weak V/J assignments (E-value above 1e-6), no CDR3, stop codons, out-of-frame junctions, or ambiguous translated residues. V3J clonotypes were defined as sequences sharing an identical inferred V gene, J gene, and CDR3 amino acid sequence. Percentage overlap between repertoires was calculated by dividing the number of shared unique clonotypes by the size of the smaller repertoire. Repertoire richness was assessed with RTK rarefaction, the Chao1 estimator, and Recon v2.1 estimates of unobserved clonotypes. For all TCRbeta clonotypes obtained by the gDNA method from several donors, generation probabilities were computed with OLGA. The immuneACCESS repertoire file appears here via TCRdb, limited to in-frame rearrangements. These files lack a portion of the clones; in checked studies, under half of the deficit traces to unresolved V genes, and the cause of the others is not known. V, J and clone size reflect that table, while D and trimming were determined from the DNA. The sample table lists approximately 530,000 clones, 95% to 96% of them with a count of one. The ten largest account for 0.05% to 0.08% of the sample.

The donors were healthy, HIV-negative adults who had no recently reported acute infections or vaccinations. Every donor was a Caucasian adult living in Nashville, Tennessee, USA. Magnetic negative selection was used to enrich CD4+ T cells, after which naive cells were positively selected on CD45RA and the negative fraction became the memory subset. After blood collection by leukapheresis, PBMCs were isolated using Ficoll-Histopaque density gradient centrifugation and then cryopreserved in the vapor phase of liquid nitrogen. Analytical flow cytometry was used to check the purity and quantity of every magnetically sorted T cell population. From each sorted fraction, genomic DNA was isolated and quantified by UV absorbance on a Nanodrop 2000c.

Material: naive CD4+ T cells sorted from blood. Reading the label with the study, this specimen's cell subset or site is: CD45RA+ positively selected. Rearrangement joined TRBV28 to TRBJ2-7, and 8 bases in between align with TRBD1. The clonotype originates from a woman between 25 and 40 years old in good health. The nucleotide sequence reads TGTGCCAGCAGTTCGGGACAGGATTTCTACGAGCAGTACTTC. This encodes CASSSGQDFYEQYF.